Detailed here is one TCR beta chain. What it recognizes is unknown. This entry comes from a study of T-cell memory formation after mild COVID-19. TCRdb re-analysed the 5' RACE reads in MiXCR, keeping a single row per CDR3 protein. This table has around 370,000 distinct CDR3 sequences, over 20% appearing once. CDR1 is GTSNPN and CDR2 is SVGIG in the germline V gene (reference sequence). This CDR3 is built from 14 residues. V was pared by 4 bases and J by 4 bases, with 4 bases of the junction left unmatched. Study results and limitations: Clones that contracted from day 15 to 85 were balanced CD4/CD8, while later expanders leaned CD4+.

Sample: PBMCs or a T cell subset sorted from them (not recorded which). The source is an adult woman who had mild COVID-19 (a few samples of this study predate the infection). Cell type and time point are not known. V and J are TRBV30 and TRBJ2-2; 9 nucleotides line up with TRBD2. The DNA of the CDR3 is TGTGCCTGGAAGCGGGAGGTCAGCACCGGGGAGCTGTTTTTT. This sequence encodes CAWKREVSTGELFF. Together with reference TRBV30 and TRBJ2-2, the CDR3 gives the full variable domain: SQTIHQWPATLVQPVGSPLSLECTVEGTSNPNLYWYRQAAGRGLQLLFYSVGIGQISSEVPQNLSASRPQDRQFILSSKKLLLSDSGFYLCAWKREVSTGELFFGEGSRLTVL.